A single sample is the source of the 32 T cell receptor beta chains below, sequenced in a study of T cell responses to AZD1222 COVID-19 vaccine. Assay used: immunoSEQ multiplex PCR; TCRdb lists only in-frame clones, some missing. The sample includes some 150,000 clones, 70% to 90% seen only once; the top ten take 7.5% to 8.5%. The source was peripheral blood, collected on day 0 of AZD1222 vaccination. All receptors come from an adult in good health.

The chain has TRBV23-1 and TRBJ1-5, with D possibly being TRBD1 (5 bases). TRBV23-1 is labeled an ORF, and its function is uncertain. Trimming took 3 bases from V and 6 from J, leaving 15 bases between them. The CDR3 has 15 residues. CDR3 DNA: TGCGCCAGCAGTCATGGCGGGCTGAGGGGTCAGCCCCAGCATTTT. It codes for CASSHGGLRGQPQHF.

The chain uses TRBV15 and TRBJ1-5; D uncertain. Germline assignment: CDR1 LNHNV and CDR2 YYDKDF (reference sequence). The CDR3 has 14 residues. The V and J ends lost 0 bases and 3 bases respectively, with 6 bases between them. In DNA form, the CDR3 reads TGTGCCACCAGCAGAGATCTTACCAATCAGCCCCAGCATTTT. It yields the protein CATSRDLTNQPQHF.

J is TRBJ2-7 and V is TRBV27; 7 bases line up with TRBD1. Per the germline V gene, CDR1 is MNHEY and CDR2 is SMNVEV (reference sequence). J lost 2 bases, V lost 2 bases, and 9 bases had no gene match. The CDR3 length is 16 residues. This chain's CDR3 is CASSLRGRTITYEQYF. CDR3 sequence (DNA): TGTGCCAGCAGTTTAAGGGGGCGGACAATCACCTACGAGCAGTACTTC.

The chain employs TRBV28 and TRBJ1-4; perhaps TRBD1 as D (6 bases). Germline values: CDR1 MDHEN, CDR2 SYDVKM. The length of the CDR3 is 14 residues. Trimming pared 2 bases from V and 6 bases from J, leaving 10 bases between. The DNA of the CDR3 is TGTGCCAGCAGTTTAATGGACAGCCATGAAAAACTGTTTTTT. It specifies CASSLMDSHEKLFF.

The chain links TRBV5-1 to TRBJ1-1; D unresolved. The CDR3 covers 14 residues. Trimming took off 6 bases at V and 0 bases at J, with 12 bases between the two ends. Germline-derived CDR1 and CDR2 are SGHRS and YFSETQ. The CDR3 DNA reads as TGCGCCAGCACCCTGGGGTACCTGAACACTGAAGCTTTCTTT. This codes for CASTLGYLNTEAFF.

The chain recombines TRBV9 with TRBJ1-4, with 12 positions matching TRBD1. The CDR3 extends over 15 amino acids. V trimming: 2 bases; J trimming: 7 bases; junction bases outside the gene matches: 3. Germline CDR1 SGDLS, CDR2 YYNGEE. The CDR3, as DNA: TGTGCCAGCAGCGTCGGGACAGGGGGCACTGAAAAACTGTTTTTT. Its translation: CASSVGTGGTEKLFF.

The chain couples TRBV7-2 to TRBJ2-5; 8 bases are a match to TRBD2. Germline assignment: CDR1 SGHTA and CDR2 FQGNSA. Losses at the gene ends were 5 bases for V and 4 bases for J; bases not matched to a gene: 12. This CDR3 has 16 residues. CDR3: CASSPWTFGGGETQYF. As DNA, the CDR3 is TGTGCCAGCAGCCCCTGGACATTCGGGGGGGGAGAGACCCAGTACTTC. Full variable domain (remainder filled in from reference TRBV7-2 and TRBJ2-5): GAGVSQSPSNKVTEKGKDVELRCDPISGHTALYWYRQSLGQGLEFLIYFQGNSAPDKSGLPSDRFSAERTGGSVSTLTIQRTQQEDSAVYLCASSPWTFGGGETQYFGPGTRLLVL.

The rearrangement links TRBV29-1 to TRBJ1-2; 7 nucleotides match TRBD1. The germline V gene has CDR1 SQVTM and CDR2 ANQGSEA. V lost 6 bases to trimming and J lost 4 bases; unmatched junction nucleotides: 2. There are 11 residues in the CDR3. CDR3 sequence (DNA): TGCAGCGTGGGGACAGTCTATGGCTACACCTTC. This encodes CSVGTVYGYTF.

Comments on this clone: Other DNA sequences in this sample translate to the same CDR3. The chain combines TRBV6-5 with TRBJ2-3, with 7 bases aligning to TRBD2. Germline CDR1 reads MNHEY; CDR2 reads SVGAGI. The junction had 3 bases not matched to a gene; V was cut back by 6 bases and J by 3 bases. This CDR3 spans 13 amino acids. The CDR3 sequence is CASRSSGTDTQYF. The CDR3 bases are TGTGCCAGCAGGAGTAGCGGGACAGATACGCAGTATTTT.

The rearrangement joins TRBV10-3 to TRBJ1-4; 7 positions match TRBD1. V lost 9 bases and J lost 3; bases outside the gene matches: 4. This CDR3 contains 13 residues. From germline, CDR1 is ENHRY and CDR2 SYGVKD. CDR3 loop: CAISQGANEKLFF. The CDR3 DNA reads TGTGCCATTTCTCAGGGGGCTAATGAAAAACTGTTTTTT.

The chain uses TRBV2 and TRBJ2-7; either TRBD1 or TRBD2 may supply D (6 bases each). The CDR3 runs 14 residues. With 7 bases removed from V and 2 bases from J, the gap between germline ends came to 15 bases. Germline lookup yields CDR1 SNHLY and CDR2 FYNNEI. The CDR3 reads CASTVGGSTYEQYF. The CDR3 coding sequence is TGTGCCAGCACGGTCGGGGGCTCTACCTACGAGCAGTACTTC.

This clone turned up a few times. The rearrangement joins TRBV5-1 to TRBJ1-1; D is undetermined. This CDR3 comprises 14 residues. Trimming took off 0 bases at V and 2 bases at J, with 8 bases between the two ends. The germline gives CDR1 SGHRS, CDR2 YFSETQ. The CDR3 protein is CASSLGVQNTEAFF. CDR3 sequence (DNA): TGCGCCAGCAGCTTGGGCGTCCAAAACACTGAAGCTTTCTTT.

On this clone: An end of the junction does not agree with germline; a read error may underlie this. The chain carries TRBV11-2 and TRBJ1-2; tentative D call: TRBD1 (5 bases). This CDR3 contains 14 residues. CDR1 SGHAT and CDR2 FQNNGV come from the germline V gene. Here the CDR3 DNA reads TGTGCCAGCAGCTTCGGAGGTGGGGACTATGGCTACACCTTT. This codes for CASSFGGGDYGYTF.

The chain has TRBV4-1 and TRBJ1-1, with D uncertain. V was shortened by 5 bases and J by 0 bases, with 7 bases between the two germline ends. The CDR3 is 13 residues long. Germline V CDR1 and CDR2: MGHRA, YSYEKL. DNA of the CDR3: TGCGCCAGCAGCTTTTCCGTGAACACTGAAGCTTTCTTT. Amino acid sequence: CASSFSVNTEAFF.

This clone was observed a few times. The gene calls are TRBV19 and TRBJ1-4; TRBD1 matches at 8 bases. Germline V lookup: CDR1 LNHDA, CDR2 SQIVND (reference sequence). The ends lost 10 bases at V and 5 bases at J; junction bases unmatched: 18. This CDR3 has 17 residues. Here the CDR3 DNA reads TGTGCCACACCGACAGGGGCGAACCTAAACCTAAATGAAAAACTGTTTTTT. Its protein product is CATPTGANLNLNEKLFF.

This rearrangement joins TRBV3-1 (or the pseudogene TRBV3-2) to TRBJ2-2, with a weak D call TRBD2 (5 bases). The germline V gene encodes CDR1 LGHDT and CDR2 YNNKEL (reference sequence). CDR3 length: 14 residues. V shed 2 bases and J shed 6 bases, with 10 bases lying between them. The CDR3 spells CASSQYGMAGELFF. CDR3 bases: TGTGCCAGCAGCCAATACGGGATGGCCGGGGAGCTGTTTTTT.

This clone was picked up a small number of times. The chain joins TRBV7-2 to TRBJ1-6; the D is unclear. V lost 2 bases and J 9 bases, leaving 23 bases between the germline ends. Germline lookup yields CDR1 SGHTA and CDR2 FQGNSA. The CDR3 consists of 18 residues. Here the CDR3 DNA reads TGTGCCAGCAGCTTAACATTCCGGGCGGCGGGATCTGTTTCACCCCTCCACTTT. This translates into CASSLTFRAAGSVSPLHF.

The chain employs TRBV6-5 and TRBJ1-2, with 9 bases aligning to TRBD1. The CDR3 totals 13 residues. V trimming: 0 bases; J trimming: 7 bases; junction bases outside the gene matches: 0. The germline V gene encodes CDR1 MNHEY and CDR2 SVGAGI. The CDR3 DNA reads TGTGCCAGCAGTTACTCGACAGGGGGTGGCTACACCTTC. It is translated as CASSYSTGGGYTF.

This chain's CDR3 is CASRVGRARGDEQFF. The CDR3 DNA sequence: TGTGCCAGCAGGGTCGGGAGGGCCCGTGGAGATGAGCAGTTCTTC. The V and J genes are TRBV6-5 and TRBJ2-1; TRBD2 matches at 8 bases. The CDR3 totals 15 residues. The V segment lost 6 bases and the J segment 8 bases; nucleotides outside the gene matches: 12. CDR1 and CDR2 from the germline V gene are MNHEY and SVGAGI.

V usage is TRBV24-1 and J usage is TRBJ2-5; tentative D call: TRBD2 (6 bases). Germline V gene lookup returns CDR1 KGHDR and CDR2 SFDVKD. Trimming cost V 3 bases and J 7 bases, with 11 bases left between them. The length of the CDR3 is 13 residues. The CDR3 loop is CATSDAPGGTQYF. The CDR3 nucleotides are TGTGCCACCAGTGATGCCCCCGGGGGGACCCAGTACTTC.

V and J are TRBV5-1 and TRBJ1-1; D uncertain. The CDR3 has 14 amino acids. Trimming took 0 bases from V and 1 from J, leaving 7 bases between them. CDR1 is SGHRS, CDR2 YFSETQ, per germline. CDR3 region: CASSLVSPNTEAFF. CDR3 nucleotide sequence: TGCGCCAGCAGCTTGGTATCCCCGAACACTGAAGCTTTCTTT.

The CDR3 DNA reads as TGTGCCAGCGGCGTAGCGGGGGGCAATGAGCAGTTCTTC. Translating gives CASGVAGGNEQFF. This sequence joins TRBV6-5 and TRBJ2-1; TRBD2 agrees at 10 bases. Per germline, CDR1 MNHEY and CDR2 SVGAGI. The J segment lost 6 bases and the V segment lost 8 bases, leaving 4 bases of the junction unmatched. The CDR3 covers 13 residues.

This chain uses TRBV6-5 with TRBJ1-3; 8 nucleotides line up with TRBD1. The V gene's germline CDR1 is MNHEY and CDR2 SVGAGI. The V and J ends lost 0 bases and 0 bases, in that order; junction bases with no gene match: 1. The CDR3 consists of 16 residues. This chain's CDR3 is CASSYSTGDSGNTIYF. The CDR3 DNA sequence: TGTGCCAGCAGTTACTCGACAGGGGACTCTGGAAACACCATATATTTT.

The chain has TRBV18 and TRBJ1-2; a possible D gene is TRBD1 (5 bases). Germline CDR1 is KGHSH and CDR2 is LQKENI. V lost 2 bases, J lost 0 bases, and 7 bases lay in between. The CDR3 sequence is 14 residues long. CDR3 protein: CASSPEGTNYGYTF. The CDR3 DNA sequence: TGTGCCAGCTCACCAGAGGGGACTAACTATGGCTACACCTTC. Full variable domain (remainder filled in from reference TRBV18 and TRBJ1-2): NAGVMQNPRHLVRRRGQEARLRCSPMKGHSHVYWYRQLPEEGLKFMVYLQKENIIDESGMPKERFSAEFPKEGPSILRIQQVVRGDSAAYFCASSPEGTNYGYTFGSGTRLTVV.

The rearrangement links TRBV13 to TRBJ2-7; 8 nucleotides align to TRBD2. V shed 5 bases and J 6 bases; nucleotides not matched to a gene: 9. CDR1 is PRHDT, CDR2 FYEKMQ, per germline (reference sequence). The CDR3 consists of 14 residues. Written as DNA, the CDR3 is TGTGCCAGCAGCCGACTCGGGGGGGACTTCGAGCAGTACTTC. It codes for CASSRLGGDFEQYF.

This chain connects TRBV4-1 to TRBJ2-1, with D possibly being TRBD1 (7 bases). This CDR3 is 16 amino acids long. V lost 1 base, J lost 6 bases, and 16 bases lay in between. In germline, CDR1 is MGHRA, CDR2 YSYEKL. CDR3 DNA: TGCGCCAGCAGCCAAGGTGGCCAGGGGGGATCCAATGAGCAGTTCTTC. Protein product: CASSQGGQGGSNEQFF.

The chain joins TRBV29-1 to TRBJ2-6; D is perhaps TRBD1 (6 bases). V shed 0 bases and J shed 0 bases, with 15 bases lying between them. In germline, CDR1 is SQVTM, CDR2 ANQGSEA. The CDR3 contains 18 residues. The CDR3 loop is CSVEDRDIRLSGANVLTF. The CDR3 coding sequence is TGCAGCGTTGAAGATCGGGACATCCGTCTCTCTGGGGCCAACGTCCTGACTTTC.

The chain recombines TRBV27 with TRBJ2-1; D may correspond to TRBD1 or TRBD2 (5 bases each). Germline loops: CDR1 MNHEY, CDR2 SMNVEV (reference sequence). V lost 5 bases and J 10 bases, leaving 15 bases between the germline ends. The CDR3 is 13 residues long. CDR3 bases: TGTGCCAGCAGTATGTACCGGGGCGGGGAGCAGTTCTTC. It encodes CASSMYRGGEQFF.

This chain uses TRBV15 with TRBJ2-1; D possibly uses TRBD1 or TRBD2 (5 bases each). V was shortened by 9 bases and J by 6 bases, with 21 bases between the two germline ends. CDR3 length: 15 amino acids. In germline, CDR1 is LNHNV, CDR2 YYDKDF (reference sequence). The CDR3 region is CATSPRDPLANEQFF. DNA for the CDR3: TGTGCCACTTCCCCCCGGGACCCCCTCGCCAATGAGCAGTTCTTC.

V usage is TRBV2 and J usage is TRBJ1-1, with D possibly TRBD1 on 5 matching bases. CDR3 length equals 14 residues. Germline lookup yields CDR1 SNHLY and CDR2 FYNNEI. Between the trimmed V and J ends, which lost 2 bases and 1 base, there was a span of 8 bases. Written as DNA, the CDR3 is TGTGCCAGCAGTGAACAGGGAGGGAACACTGAAGCTTTCTTT. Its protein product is CASSEQGGNTEAFF. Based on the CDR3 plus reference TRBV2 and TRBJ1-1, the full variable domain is EPEVTQTPSHQVTQMGQEVILRCVPISNHLYFYWYRQILGQKVEFLVSFYNNEISEKSEIFDDQFSVERPDGSNFTLKIRSTKLEDSAMYFCASSEQGGNTEAFFGQGTRLTVV.

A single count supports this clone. CDR3 DNA: TGTGCCAGCAGTGAGGCGGCGACTAATGAAAAACTGTTTTTT. This encodes CASSEAATNEKLFF. The J gene is TRBJ1-4, the V gene TRBV28; no clear D gene. CDR1 is MDHEN and CDR2 is SYDVKM in the germline V gene. The CDR3 is made up of 14 amino acids. V was shortened by 5 bases and J by 2 bases, with 9 bases between the two germline ends.

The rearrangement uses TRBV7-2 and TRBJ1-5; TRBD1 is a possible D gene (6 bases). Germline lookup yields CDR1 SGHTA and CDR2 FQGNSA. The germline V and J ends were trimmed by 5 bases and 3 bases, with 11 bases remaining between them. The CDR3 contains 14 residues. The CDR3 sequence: CASSPTGNNQPQHF. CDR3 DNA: TGTGCCAGCAGCCCCACAGGGAACAATCAGCCCCAGCATTTT.